These 10 T cell receptor beta chains share one sample of origin, sequenced in a study of early T cells in non-severe SARS-CoV-2 infection. Each CDR3 protein is one row after TCRdb ran MiXCR on the 5' RACE reads. This table holds around 52,000 distinct CDR3 sequences, roughly 6.2% found once. Sample: whole blood. Receptors originate from an adult who was a healthcare worker with PCR-confirmed SARS-CoV-2 infection or an uninfected control (not recorded which).

This clonotype has a count of ten or more. This sequence joins TRBV4-3 and TRBJ2-2, with a tentative D call TRBD1 (6 bases). Trimming cost V 6 bases and J 1 base, with 12 bases left between them. Germline V CDR1 and CDR2: LGHNA, YSLEER. The CDR3 has 15 residues. The CDR3 region is CASRRAGENTGELFF. DNA of the CDR3: TGCGCCAGCAGGAGGGCAGGGGAGAACACCGGGGAGCTGTTTTTT.

This clonotype has a count of ten or more. This chain connects TRBV7-8 to TRBJ2-2; D is unclear. Germline CDR1 reads SGHVS; CDR2 reads FQNEAQ. CDR3 length equals 16 residues. Trimming left V 2 bases short and J 0 bases short, with 10 bases between. CDR3 loop: CASSLFLAANTGELFF. The CDR3 bases are TGTGCCAGCAGCTTATTCTTGGCGGCGAACACCGGGGAGCTGTTTTTT.

This clonotype was recorded a few times. The chain has TRBV6-6 and TRBJ2-7; 10 bases are a match to TRBD1. Per germline, CDR1 MNHNY and CDR2 SVGAGI (reference sequence). CDR3 length: 15 amino acids. The ends lost 4 bases at V and 4 bases at J; junction bases unmatched: 7. The CDR3 nucleotides are TGTGCCAGCAGTTTACCCGGGACAGGGGATTACGAGCAGTACTTC. It translates to CASSLPGTGDYEQYF.

This clonotype appeared a few times. The V and J genes are TRBV19 and TRBJ1-4; D perhaps matches TRBD1 (5 bases). Germline lookup yields CDR1 LNHDA and CDR2 SQIVND (reference sequence). CDR3 length: 14 amino acids. The V and J ends lost 6 bases and 11 bases respectively, with 19 bases between them. This CDR3 reads CASSPRAQGGKLFF. The DNA for the CDR3 is TGTGCCAGTAGCCCTAGGGCCCAGGGCGGGAAACTGTTTTTT.

This clonotype was counted at least ten times. The J gene is TRBJ1-5, the V gene TRBV13, with D unclear. The CDR3 spans 18 residues. In germline, CDR1 is PRHDT, CDR2 FYEKMQ (reference sequence). Trimming removed 3 bases from V and 0 bases from J, with 18 bases in between. Here the CDR3 DNA reads TGTGCCAGCAGCTTCCCATGTGTGAGTTTGTATAGCAATCAGCCCCAGCATTTT. As protein: CASSFPCVSLYSNQPQHF.

This clonotype was found many times. The chain couples TRBV6-5 to TRBJ1-6; D gene uncertain. V lost 2 bases and J lost 10, with 18 bases in between. The CDR3 runs to 16 residues. Germline CDR1 reads MNHEY; CDR2 reads SVGAGI. CDR3 nucleotides: TGTGCCAGCAGTTACACAGCCGGGAGAAAAGGATCACCCCTCCACTTT. Amino acids: CASSYTAGRKGSPLHF.

This clonotype occurred many times. This chain uses TRBV29-1 with TRBJ2-2; D gene uncertain. In germline, CDR1 is SQVTM, CDR2 ANQGSEA. The V end was cut by 7 bases, the J end by 0 bases, with 9 bases between. The CDR3 sequence is 13 residues long. Here the CDR3 DNA reads TGCAGCGCTGACACCGCGAACACCGGGGAGCTGTTTTTT. It translates to CSADTANTGELFF.

This clonotype was recorded at least ten times. The genes are TRBV28 and TRBJ1-5, with D perhaps TRBD1 (6 bases). Trimming pared 5 bases from V and 0 bases from J, leaving 14 bases between. In germline, CDR1 is MDHEN, CDR2 SYDVKM. There are 16 residues in the CDR3. The CDR3 sequence: CASSPGTFYSNQPQHF. The CDR3 DNA reads as TGTGCCAGCAGTCCTGGGACATTCTATAGCAATCAGCCCCAGCATTTT.

This clonotype was seen at least ten times. The chain uses TRBV6-1 and TRBJ1-5; unclear D gene. Per germline, CDR1 MNHNS and CDR2 SASEGT. The CDR3 sequence is 15 residues long. The V end was cut by 2 bases, the J end by 0 bases, with 8 bases between. In nucleotides, the CDR3 is TGTGCCAGCAGTGAACGCGATCTTAGCAATCAGCCCCAGCATTTT. Protein: CASSERDLSNQPQHF.

In this sample, this clonotype turned up many times. V gene TRBV6-5 combines with J gene TRBJ2-7, with 7 bases lining up with TRBD2. Germline V gene data show CDR1 as MNHEY and CDR2 as SVGAGI. J lost 2 bases, V lost 2 bases, and 3 bases had no gene match. This CDR3 has 14 residues. DNA for the CDR3: TGTGCCAGCAGTTACGGAGGGAGGGCCTACGAGCAGTACTTC. Translation: CASSYGGRAYEQYF.